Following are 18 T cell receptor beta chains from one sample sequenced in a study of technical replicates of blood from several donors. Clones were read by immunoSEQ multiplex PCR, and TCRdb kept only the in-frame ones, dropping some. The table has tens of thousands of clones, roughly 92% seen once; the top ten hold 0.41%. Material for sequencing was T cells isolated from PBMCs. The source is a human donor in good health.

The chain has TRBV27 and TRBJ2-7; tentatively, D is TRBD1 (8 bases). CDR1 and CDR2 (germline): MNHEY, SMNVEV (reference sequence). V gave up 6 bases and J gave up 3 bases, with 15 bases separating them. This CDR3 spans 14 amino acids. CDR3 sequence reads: CASSYRGGFYEQYF. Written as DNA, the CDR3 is TGTGCCAGCAGCTACAGGGGGGGATTCTACGAGCAGTACTTC.

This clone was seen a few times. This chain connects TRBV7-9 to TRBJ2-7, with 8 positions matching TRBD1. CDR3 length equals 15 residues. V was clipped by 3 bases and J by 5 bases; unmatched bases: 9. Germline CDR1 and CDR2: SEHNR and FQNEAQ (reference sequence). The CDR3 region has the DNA TGTGCCAGCAGCTTTGGACAGGGCGTCCCCCACGAGCAGTACTTC. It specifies CASSFGQGVPHEQYF. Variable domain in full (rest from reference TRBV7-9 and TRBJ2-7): DTGVSQNPRHKITKRGQNVTFRCDPISEHNRLYWYRQTLGQGPEFLTYFQNEAQLEKSRLLSDRFSAERPKGSFSTLEIQRTEQGDSAMYLCASSFGQGVPHEQYFGPGTRLTVT.

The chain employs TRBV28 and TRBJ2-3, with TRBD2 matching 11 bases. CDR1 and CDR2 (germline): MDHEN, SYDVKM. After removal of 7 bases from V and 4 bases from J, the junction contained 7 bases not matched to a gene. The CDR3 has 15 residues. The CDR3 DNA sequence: TGTGCCAGCACTCATAGCGGGGGGGGCGCAGATACGCAGTATTTT. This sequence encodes CASTHSGGGADTQYF. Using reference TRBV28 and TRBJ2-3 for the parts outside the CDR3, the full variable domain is DVKVTQSSRYLVKRTGEKVFLECVQDMDHENMFWYRQDPGLGLRLIYFSYDVKMKEKGDIPEGYSVSREKKERFSLILESASTNQTSMYLCASTHSGGGADTQYFGPGTRLTVL.

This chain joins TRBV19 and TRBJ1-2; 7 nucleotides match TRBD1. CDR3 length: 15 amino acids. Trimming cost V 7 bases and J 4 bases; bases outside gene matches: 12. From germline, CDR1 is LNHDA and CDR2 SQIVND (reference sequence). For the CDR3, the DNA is TGTGCCAGTACCGAACGGGACAGAATTACCTATGGCTACACCTTC. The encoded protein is CASTERDRITYGYTF.

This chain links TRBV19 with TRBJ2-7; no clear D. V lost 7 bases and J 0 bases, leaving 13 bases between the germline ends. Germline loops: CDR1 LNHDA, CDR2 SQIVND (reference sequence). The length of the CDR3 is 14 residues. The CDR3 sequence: CASKELHSSYEQYF. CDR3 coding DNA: TGTGCCAGTAAGGAGCTCCATAGCTCCTACGAGCAGTACTTC.

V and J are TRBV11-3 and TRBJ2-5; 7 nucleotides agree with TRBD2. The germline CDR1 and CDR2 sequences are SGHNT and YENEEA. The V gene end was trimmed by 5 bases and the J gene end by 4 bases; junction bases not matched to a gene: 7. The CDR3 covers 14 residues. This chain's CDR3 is CASSLGRELETQYF. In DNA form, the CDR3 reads TGTGCCAGCAGCCTGGGGCGGGAGTTAGAGACCCAGTACTTC. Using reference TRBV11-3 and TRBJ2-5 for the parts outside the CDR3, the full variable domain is EAGVVQSPRYKIIEKKQPVAFWCNPISGHNTLYWYLQNLGQGPELLIRYENEEAVDDSQLPKDRFSAERLKGVDSTLKIQPAELGDSAVYLCASSLGRELETQYFGPGTRLLVL.

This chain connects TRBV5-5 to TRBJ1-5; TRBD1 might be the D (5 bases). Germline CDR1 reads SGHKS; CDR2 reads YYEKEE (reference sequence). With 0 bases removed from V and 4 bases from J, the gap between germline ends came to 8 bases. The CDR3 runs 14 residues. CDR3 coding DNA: TGTGCCAGCAGCTTGGCCGGGGGGAATCAGCCCCAGCATTTT. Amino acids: CASSLAGGNQPQHF.

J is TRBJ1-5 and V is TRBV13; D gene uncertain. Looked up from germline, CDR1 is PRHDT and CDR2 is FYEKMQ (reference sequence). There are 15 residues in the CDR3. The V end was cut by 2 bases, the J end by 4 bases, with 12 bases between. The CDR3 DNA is TGTGCCAGCAGCTTACGGGGTGAGGTGAATCAGCCCCAGCATTTT. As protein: CASSLRGEVNQPQHF.

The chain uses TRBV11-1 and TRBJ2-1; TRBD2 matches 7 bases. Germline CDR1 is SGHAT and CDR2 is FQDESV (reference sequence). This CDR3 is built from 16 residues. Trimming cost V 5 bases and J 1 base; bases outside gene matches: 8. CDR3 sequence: CASSASGTGSYNEQFF. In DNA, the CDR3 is TGTGCCAGCAGCGCGAGCGGGACGGGTTCCTACAATGAGCAGTTCTTC.

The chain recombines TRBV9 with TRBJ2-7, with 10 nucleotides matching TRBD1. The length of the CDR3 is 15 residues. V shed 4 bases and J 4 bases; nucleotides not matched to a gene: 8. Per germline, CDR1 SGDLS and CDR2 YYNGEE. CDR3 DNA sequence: TGTGCCAGCAGCCCCTCGACAGGGGGCGTATACGAGCAGTACTTC. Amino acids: CASSPSTGGVYEQYF.

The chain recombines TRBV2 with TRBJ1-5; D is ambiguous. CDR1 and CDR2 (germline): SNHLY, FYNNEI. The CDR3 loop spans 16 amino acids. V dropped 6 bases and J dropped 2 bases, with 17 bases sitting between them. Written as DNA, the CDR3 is TGTGCCAGCAGGGGTACAGTCTCCTCAGGCAATCAGCCCCAGCATTTT. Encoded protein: CASRGTVSSGNQPQHF.

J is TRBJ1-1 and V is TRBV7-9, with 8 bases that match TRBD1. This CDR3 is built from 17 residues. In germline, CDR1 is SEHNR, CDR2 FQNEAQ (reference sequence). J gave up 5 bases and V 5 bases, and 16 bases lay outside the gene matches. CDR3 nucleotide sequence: TGTGCCAGCAGCCCCCCAGCCCTGACAGGGGAGGGGACTGAAGCTTTCTTT. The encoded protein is CASSPPALTGEGTEAFF.

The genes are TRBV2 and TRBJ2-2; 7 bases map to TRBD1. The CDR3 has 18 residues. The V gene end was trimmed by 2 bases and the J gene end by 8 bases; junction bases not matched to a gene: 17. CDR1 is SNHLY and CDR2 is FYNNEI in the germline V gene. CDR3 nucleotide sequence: TGTGCCAGCAGTGAATTTAAGGTCGGCAGGGGGTTTCGAGGGGAGCTGTTTTTT. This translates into CASSEFKVGRGFRGELFF.

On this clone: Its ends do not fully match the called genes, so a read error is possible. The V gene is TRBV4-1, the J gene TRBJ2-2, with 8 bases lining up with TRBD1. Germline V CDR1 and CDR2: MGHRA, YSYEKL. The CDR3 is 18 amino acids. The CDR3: CASSVPGGWDTETGELFF. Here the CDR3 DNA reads TGCGCCAGCTCCGTACCAGGGGGCTGGGACACTGAAACCGGAGAGCTGTTTTTT.

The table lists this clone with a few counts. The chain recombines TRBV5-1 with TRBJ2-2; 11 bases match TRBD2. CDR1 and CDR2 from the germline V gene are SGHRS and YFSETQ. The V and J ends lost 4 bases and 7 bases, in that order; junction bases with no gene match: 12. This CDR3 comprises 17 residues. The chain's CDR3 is CASSLLLAGGYGGELFF. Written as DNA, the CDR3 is TGCGCCAGCAGCCTCCTTTTAGCGGGAGGGTACGGCGGGGAGCTGTTTTTT.

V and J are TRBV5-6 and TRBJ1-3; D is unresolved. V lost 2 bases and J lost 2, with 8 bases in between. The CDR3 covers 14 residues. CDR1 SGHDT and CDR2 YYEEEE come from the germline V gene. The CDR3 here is CASSFPGAGNTIYF. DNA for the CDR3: TGTGCCAGCAGCTTCCCCGGAGCTGGAAACACCATATATTTT. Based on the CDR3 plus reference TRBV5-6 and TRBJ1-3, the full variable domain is DAGVTQSPTHLIKTRGQQVTLRCSPKSGHDTVSWYQQALGQGPQFIFQYYEEEERQRGNFPDRFSGHQFPNYSSELNVNALLLGDSALYLCASSFPGAGNTIYFGEGSWLTVV.

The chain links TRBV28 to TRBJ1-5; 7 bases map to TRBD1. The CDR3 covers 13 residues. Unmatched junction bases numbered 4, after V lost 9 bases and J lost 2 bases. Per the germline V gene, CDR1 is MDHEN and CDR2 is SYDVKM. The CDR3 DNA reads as TGTGCCAGTTTAGGGGGCGGCAATCAGCCCCAGCATTTT. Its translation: CASLGGGNQPQHF. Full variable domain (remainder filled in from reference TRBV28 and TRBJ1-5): DVKVTQSSRYLVKRTGEKVFLECVQDMDHENMFWYRQDPGLGLRLIYFSYDVKMKEKGDIPEGYSVSREKKERFSLILESASTNQTSMYLCASLGGGNQPQHFGDGTRLSIL.

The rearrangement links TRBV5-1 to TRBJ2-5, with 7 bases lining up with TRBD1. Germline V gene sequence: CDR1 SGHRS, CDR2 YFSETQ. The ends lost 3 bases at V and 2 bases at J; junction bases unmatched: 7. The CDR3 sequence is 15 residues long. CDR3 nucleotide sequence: TGCGCCAGCAGCTATGCCGGACAGGTACAAGAGACCCAGTACTTC. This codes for CASSYAGQVQETQYF.